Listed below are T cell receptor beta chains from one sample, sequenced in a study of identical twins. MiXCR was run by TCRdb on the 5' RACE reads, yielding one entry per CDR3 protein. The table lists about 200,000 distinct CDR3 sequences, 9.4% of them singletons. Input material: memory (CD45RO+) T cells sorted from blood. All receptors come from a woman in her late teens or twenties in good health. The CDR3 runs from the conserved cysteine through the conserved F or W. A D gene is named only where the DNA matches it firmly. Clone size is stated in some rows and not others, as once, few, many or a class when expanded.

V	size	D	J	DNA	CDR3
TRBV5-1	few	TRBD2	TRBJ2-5	TGCGCCAGCGAGCCGGGGACGGGGGGCCAAGAGACCCAGTACTTC	CASEPGTGGQETQYF
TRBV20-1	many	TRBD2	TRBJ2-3	TGCAGTGCTAGCCCCAGCGGGGGCTACACAGATACGCAGTATTTT	CSASPSGGYTDTQYF
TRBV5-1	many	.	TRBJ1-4	TGCGCCAGCAGCTTGACAGCAACTAATGAAAAACTGTTTTTT	CASSLTATNEKLFF
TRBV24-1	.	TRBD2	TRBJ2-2	TGTGCCACCGGGACTAGCAGCGGGGAGCTGTTTTTT	CATGTSSGELFF
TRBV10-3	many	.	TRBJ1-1	TGTGCCATCAGTCCCCGGGGGTGGGGCACTGAAGCTTTCTTT	CAISPRGWGTEAFF
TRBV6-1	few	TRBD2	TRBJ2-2	TGTGCCATCAAGACTAGCGGGGGGGCTGTCGGGGAGCTGTTTTTT	CAIKTSGGAVGELFF
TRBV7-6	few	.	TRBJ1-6	TGTGCCAGCAGCTTCGCCAGGGCGGATTCACCCCTCCACTTT	CASSFARADSPLHF
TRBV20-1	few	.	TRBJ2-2	TGCAGTGCTAGGCGTTGGGGAGCGGGCTCTAACACCGGGGAGCTGTTTTTT	CSARRWGAGSNTGELFF
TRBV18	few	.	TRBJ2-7	TGTGCCAGCTCACCACCCTCCCCACAACCCTACGAGCAGTACTTC	CASSPPSPQPYEQYF
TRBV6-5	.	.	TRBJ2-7	TGTGCCAGCAGTTACACCGGGTGGGCGTACGAGCAGTACTTC	CASSYTGWAYEQYF
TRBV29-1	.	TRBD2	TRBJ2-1	TGCAGCGGCCGACTAGCGGGGTCCTACAATGAGCAGTTCTTC	CSGRLAGSYNEQFF
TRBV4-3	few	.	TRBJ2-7	TGCGCCAGCAGCCATCGTCTAGGCCAGTACTACGAGCAGTACTTC	CASSHRLGQYYEQYF
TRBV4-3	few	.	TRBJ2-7	TGCGCCAGCAGCCAAGACGCCCACTCCTACGAGCAGTACTTC	CASSQDAHSYEQYF
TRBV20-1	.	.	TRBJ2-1	TGCAGTGCTGGGACGGGGGACCCTAATGAGCAGTTCTTC	CSAGTGDPNEQFF
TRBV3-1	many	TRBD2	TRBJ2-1	TGTGCCAGCAGCCGCCCGGGACTACCAAAGTTCTTC	CASSRPGLPKFF
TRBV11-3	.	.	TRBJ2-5	TGTGCCACCCCGGGGTGGAGGACCCGGCCCCGAGAGACCCAGTACTTC	CATPGWRTRPRETQYF
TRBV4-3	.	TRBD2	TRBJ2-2	TGCGCCAGCAGCCCGGATGGACTAGCGGGGGACACCGGGGAGCTGGTTTTT	CASSPDGLAGDTGELVF
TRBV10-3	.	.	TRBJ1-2	TGTGCCATCGGCCAGGAGGGCCATGGCTACACCTTC	CAIGQEGHGYTF
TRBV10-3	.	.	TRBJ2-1	TGTGCCATCGCGAACAGTTTGATCGATGAGCAGTTCTTC	CAIANSLIDEQFF
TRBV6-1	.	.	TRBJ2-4	TGTGCCAGTAGAGATTCGCTAGCCAAAAACATTCAGTACTTC	CASRDSLAKNIQYF
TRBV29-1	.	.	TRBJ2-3	TGCAGCGTTGGTGTAGGGGCTATTGGAGATACGCAGTATTTT	CSVGVGAIGDTQYF
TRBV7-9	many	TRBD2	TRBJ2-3	TGTGCCAGCAGCTCCCGAGCGGGGAACGCAGATACGCAGTATTTT	CASSSRAGNADTQYF
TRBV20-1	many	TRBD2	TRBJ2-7	TGCAGTGCTTTCTCCGGGGGGAGCTCCTACGAGCAGTACTTC	CSAFSGGSSYEQYF
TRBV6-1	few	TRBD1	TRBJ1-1	TGTGCCAGCAGTGACGACAGGGTTGAGGACACTGAAGCTTTCTTT	CASSDDRVEDTEAFF
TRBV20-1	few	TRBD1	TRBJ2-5	TGCAGTGCTAGAGCTCCACAGGGGATAGGGACCCAGTACTTC	CSARAPQGIGTQYF
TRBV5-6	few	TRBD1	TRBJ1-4	TGTGCCAGCAGCTCGCCGGGACAGGGGACCGAAAAACTGTTTTTT	CASSSPGQGTEKLFF
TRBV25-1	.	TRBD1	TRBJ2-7	TGTGCCAGCAGTGATGCCGGGACAGGGGGCGTCGAGCAGTACTTC	CASSDAGTGGVEQYF
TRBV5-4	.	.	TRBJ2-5	TGTGCCAGCAGCCAGCCCTCCTCGGGGAGGGAGACCCAGTACTTC	CASSQPSSGRETQYF
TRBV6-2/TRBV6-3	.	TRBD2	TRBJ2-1	TGTGCCAGCAAAAACGGGCTAGCGGGGGCGCATGAGCAGTTCTTC	CASKNGLAGAHEQFF
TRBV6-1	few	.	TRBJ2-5	TGTGCCAGCAGTCTAACAGGGTCGTCGGAGACCCAGTACTTC	CASSLTGSSETQYF
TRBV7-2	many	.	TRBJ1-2	TGTGCCAGCAGCTTAGGGCCCGGCTTCGGTGGCTACACCTTC	CASSLGPGFGGYTF
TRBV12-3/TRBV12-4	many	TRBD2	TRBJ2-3	TGTGCCAGCAGCTCCCGACTAGCTGCAGATACGCAGTATTTT	CASSSRLAADTQYF
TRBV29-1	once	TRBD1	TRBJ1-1	TGCAGCGTTGAGAAGACAGGGGCCGGAGCTTTCTTT	CSVEKTGAGAFF
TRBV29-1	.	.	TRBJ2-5	TGCAGCGTGACAGGAGAAGAGACCCAGTACTTC	CSVTGEETQYF
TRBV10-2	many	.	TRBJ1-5	TGCGCCAGCAGTGAGTCGCGGCTTAAACAGCCCCAGCATTTT	CASSESRLKQPQHF
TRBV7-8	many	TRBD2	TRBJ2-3	TGTGCCAGCAGCTTAGGGCGGGGGGGGCGCACAGATACGCAGTATTTT	CASSLGRGGRTDTQYF
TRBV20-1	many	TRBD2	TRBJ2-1	TGCAGTGCCCAAGGGAGGAGCGGGAGGGCCCGGAATGAGCAGTTCTTC	CSAQGRSGRARNEQFF
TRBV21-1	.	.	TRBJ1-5	TGTGCCAGCAGCATGTGGGGAAGGGAGGGGTCTCAGCCCCAGCATTTT	CASSMWGREGSQPQHF
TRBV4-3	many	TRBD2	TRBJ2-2	TGCGCCAGCAGCCAAGATCCGGGAGGGGGTGCCGGGGAGCTGTTTTTT	CASSQDPGGGAGELFF